Listed below are T cell receptor beta chains from one sample, sequenced in a study of cytomegalovirus exposure and HLA in healthy donors. Using immunoSEQ multiplex PCR, the repertoire was profiled, and TCRdb retains in-frame clones only, with some absent. Counted here are over 85,000 clones, roughly 84% occurring once; the ten biggest clones make up roughly an eighth. The source material was PBMCs. The receptor source for this set is a woman between 18 and 29 years old in good health and CMV-seropositive. CDR3s include the opening cysteine and the closing phenylalanine or tryptophan. The order of the fields is clone size, V gene, D gene, J gene, CDR3 length, CDR3 DNA, CDR3 protein. A D gene is named only where the DNA matches it firmly. Size values are once, few and many counts, or a class for expanded clones, and some rows have none.

once,TRBV11-2,TRBD1,TRBJ1-2,14,TGTGCCAGCAGCCCTCGGACAGGGGGCTATGGCTACACCTTC,CASSPRTGGYGYTF
NA,TRBV28,NA,TRBJ1-4,13,TGTGCCAGCAGTCCCGGGATTAATGAAAAACTGTTTTTT,CASSPGINEKLFF
NA,TRBV30,TRBD1,TRBJ1-1,15,TGTGCCTGGAGTACTGGGACAGGGAGATGGTCTGAAGCTTTCTTT,CAWSTGTGRWSEAFF
NA,TRBV2,TRBD2,TRBJ2-1,17,TGTGCCAGCAGGGGACTAGCGGGGGGGCATTGGTGGGATGAGCAGTTCTTC,CASRGLAGGHWWDEQFF
NA,TRBV4-2,TRBD1,TRBJ2-7,15,TGTGCCAGCAGCCAAGACGGGACAGCGATGTACGAGCAGTACTTC,CASSQDGTAMYEQYF
once,TRBV6-5,NA,TRBJ1-2,13,TGTGCCAGCAGTTACGCAGGGAACTATGGCTACACCTTC,CASSYAGNYGYTF
NA,TRBV9,NA,TRBJ2-2,15,TGTGCCAGCAGCCTCTTAGGGCAGGGAACCGGGGAGCTGTTTTTT,CASSLLGQGTGELFF
NA,TRBV4-2,TRBD2,TRBJ2-3,18,TGTGCCAGCAGCCAAGATCCCAGCGGGGGGTCTCGACTTTATACGCAGTATTTT,CASSQDPSGGSRLYTQYF
NA,TRBV7-6,NA,TRBJ1-1,14,TGTGCCAGCAGCTTAGGGGGGAGGAGCACTGAAGCTTTCTTT,CASSLGGRSTEAFF
NA,TRBV2,NA,TRBJ1-2,19,TGTGCCAGCAGTGAAATAGGGGGATGGTTCATGAGAAGAGGGTATGGCTACACCTTC,CASSEIGGWFMRRGYGYTF
once,TRBV28,NA,TRBJ2-7,14,TGTGCCAGCAGCCCCCCGGGCAGGGCCTCCGAGCAGTACTTC,CASSPPGRASEQYF
NA,TRBV30,NA,TRBJ2-7,15,TGTGCCTGGAGTGACCTCAGGTACGCCTCCTACGAGCAGTACTTC,CAWSDLRYASYEQYF
NA,TRBV6-5,TRBD1,TRBJ2-4,15,TGTGCCAGCAGTTCCGGGGGACAGGGAAAAAACATTCAGTACTTC,CASSSGGQGKNIQYF
NA,TRBV5-1,NA,TRBJ1-4,15,TGCGCCAGCAGCTTGAACAGGGAGGGGTTTGAAAAACTGTTTTTT,CASSLNREGFEKLFF
NA,TRBV10-1,NA,TRBJ2-3,15,TGCGCCAGCAGTTCGACGCGGGGGCCTAGAGATACGCAGTATTTT,CASSSTRGPRDTQYF
NA,TRBV11-2,TRBD2,TRBJ2-2,15,TGTGCCAGCAGACGAGCGGGGGGACAAACCGGGGAGCTGTTTTTT,CASRRAGGQTGELFF
NA,TRBV11-2,NA,TRBJ1-2,14,TGTGCCAGCAGCTCGACACAGGGAGGGCATGGCTACACCTTC,CASSSTQGGHGYTF
NA,TRBV18,TRBD1,TRBJ2-5,18,TGTGCCAGCTCACCGCTTGGTCCCGGACAGGGGAAGGGAGAGACCCAGTACTTC,CASSPLGPGQGKGETQYF
few,TRBV6-5,NA,TRBJ1-6,14,TGTGCCAGCAGTCCCGGGTCCCTTGATTCACCCCTCCACTTT,CASSPGSLDSPLHF
once,TRBV29-1,NA,TRBJ1-4,12,TGCAGCGTTCGAAAGGGGGATGAAAAACTGTTTTTT,CSVRKGDEKLFF
NA,TRBV28,NA,TRBJ1-3,16,TGTGCCAGCAGCTCCCCCCCTGGGGCAGCTGGAAACACCATATATTTT,CASSSPPGAAGNTIYF
NA,TRBV7-9,TRBD1,TRBJ2-3,15,TGTGCCAGCAGCCAGCAGGGGGCTAGCACAGATACGCAGTATTTT,CASSQQGASTDTQYF
NA,TRBV28,NA,TRBJ1-1,12,TGTGCCAGCAGTTTACAGGGGACTGAAGCTTTCTTT,CASSLQGTEAFF
NA,TRBV13,TRBD1,TRBJ2-7,15,TGTGCCAGCAGCCACCGACAGGGTCCCTTCAACGAGCAGTACTTC,CASSHRQGPFNEQYF
NA,TRBV5-4,NA,TRBJ1-1,15,TGTGCCAGCAGCTTGGATGGCAGGGTGGGCACTGAAGCTTTCTTT,CASSLDGRVGTEAFF
NA,TRBV5-1,TRBD1,TRBJ2-7,16,TGCGCCAGCAGCCCTGCGGAGGGACAGGGTAAATTCGAGCAGTACTTC,CASSPAEGQGKFEQYF